These T cell receptor beta chains were read from a single sample in a study of T cell clonotyping in hematopoietic cell transplantation. TCRdb's copy holds only in-frame clones and misses some; the assay was immunoSEQ multiplex PCR. The sample shows thousands of clones, about 94% of them seen only once. This specimen consisted of peripheral blood mononuclear cells, obtained 30 days after allogeneic stem cell transplant. The receptors stem from a male patient in his sixties who had an allogeneic stem cell transplant from an unrelated donor, so T cells may come from the graft donor. Some clones in this sample may be carry-over from other donors' samples. CDR3s include the opening cysteine and the closing phenylalanine or tryptophan. Each record gives: CDR3 DNA, CDR3 protein, D gene, J gene, V gene. A D gene is named only where the DNA matches it firmly.

CDR3nt: TGTGCCAGTACTCTGATGTGGACAGGACTGTGGGACGAGCAGTACTTC
CDR3aa: CASTLMWTGLWDEQYF
d_gene: TRBD1
j_gene: TRBJ2-7
v_gene: TRBV19

CDR3nt: TGTGCCAGCAGCTCGAGGTACCAGCGGGAGTTTTCAGATACGCAGTATTTT
CDR3aa: CASSSRYQREFSDTQYF
d_gene: TRBD2
j_gene: TRBJ2-3
v_gene: TRBV7-9

CDR3nt: TGTGCCAGCAGCCAAAGGCCAGGCAAGAACACTGAAGCTTTCTTT
CDR3aa: CASSQRPGKNTEAFF
d_gene: .
j_gene: TRBJ1-1
v_gene: TRBV14

CDR3nt: TGTGCCAGCAGTCCCCGGGGCAGGGCAACCTATGGCTACACCTTC
CDR3aa: CASSPRGRATYGYTF
d_gene: .
j_gene: TRBJ1-2
v_gene: TRBV28

CDR3nt: TGTGCCAGCAGGCGGGGGCCCCAAGAGACCCAGTACTTC
CDR3aa: CASRRGPQETQYF
d_gene: .
j_gene: TRBJ2-5
v_gene: TRBV28

CDR3nt: TGTGCCAGCAGTTGGGCTCGGGACTACGAGCAGTACTTC
CDR3aa: CASSWARDYEQYF
d_gene: .
j_gene: TRBJ2-7
v_gene: TRBV27

CDR3nt: TGTGCCAGCAGCTTAATGGACTACGAGCAGTACTTC
CDR3aa: CASSLMDYEQYF
d_gene: .
j_gene: TRBJ2-7
v_gene: TRBV7-3

CDR3nt: TGCGCCAGCAGCCTCGGGCCTACAGGGACTGGAAACACCATATATTTT
CDR3aa: CASSLGPTGTGNTIYF
d_gene: .
j_gene: TRBJ1-3
v_gene: TRBV4-1

CDR3nt: TGCAGTGCTGGTAATCAGCCCCAGCATTTT
CDR3aa: CSAGNQPQHF
d_gene: .
j_gene: TRBJ1-5
v_gene: TRBV20-1

CDR3nt: TGCAGCGTTGAATCTGGGCCAGGGAACGAGCAGTACTTC
CDR3aa: CSVESGPGNEQYF
d_gene: .
j_gene: TRBJ2-7
v_gene: TRBV29-1

CDR3nt: TGCGCCAGCAGCCATTCCACGGGGAATCTCGGGGAAGCTTTCTTT
CDR3aa: CASSHSTGNLGEAFF
d_gene: .
j_gene: TRBJ1-1
v_gene: TRBV4-1

CDR3nt: TGTGCCGCGTCTGGGGCTGAATTAATTTTTTACGAGCAGTACTTC
CDR3aa: CAASGAELIFYEQYF
d_gene: .
j_gene: TRBJ2-7
v_gene: TRBV6-6

CDR3nt: TGTGCCAGCAGCCAAGATGGTCCGACGATAGCGGGAGATGGAGAGACCCAGTACTTC
CDR3aa: CASSQDGPTIAGDGETQYF
d_gene: TRBD2
j_gene: TRBJ2-5
v_gene: TRBV4-2

CDR3nt: TGTGCCAGCAGCTCGGGTGGGGGTGGAAATCAGCCCCAGCATTTT
CDR3aa: CASSSGGGGNQPQHF
d_gene: .
j_gene: TRBJ1-5
v_gene: TRBV5-6

CDR3nt: TGTGCCAGCAGCAGCACAGGGGGCCTGGCTTTCTTT
CDR3aa: CASSSTGGLAFF
d_gene: TRBD1
j_gene: TRBJ1-1
v_gene: TRBV28

CDR3nt: TGTGCTAGTGGTTTGGGGCTAGCGGGAGGGATAACAGATACGCAGTATTTT
CDR3aa: CASGLGLAGGITDTQYF
d_gene: TRBD2
j_gene: TRBJ2-3
v_gene: TRBV12-5

CDR3nt: TGTGCCAGCCGGACAGATGTCTCCTACGAGCAGTACTTC
CDR3aa: CASRTDVSYEQYF
d_gene: .
j_gene: TRBJ2-7
v_gene: TRBV7-8

CDR3nt: TGCGCCAGCAGCCAAGAACCGGCCCTCGGATGGGAGACCCAGTACTTC
CDR3aa: CASSQEPALGWETQYF
d_gene: .
j_gene: TRBJ2-5
v_gene: TRBV4-1

CDR3nt: TGTGCCATCAAGATGGAGTCGCGGGGCCATGAGCAGTTCTTC
CDR3aa: CAIKMESRGHEQFF
d_gene: .
j_gene: TRBJ2-1
v_gene: TRBV27

CDR3nt: TGTGCCATCAGTGGGGACAGGGGATCCAATGAGCAGTTCTTC
CDR3aa: CAISGDRGSNEQFF
d_gene: TRBD1
j_gene: TRBJ2-1
v_gene: TRBV10-3

CDR3nt: TGTGCCACCAGCAGAGAAGGGACCCAGTACTTC
CDR3aa: CATSREGTQYF
d_gene: .
j_gene: TRBJ2-5
v_gene: TRBV15

CDR3nt: TGCGCCAGCAGCCAAGGGATCCTTAAACAGGGAGGGAACACTGAAGCTTTCTTT
CDR3aa: CASSQGILKQGGNTEAFF
d_gene: .
j_gene: TRBJ1-1
v_gene: TRBV4-1

CDR3nt: TGTGCCAGCAGGTACAGGGAACCCCAGGTGTGGGAGCAGTACTTC
CDR3aa: CASRYREPQVWEQYF
d_gene: .
j_gene: TRBJ2-7
v_gene: TRBV6-1

CDR3nt: TGCGCCAGCTGGAGCGGAGGGAGCACTGAAGCTTTCTTT
CDR3aa: CASWSGGSTEAFF
d_gene: .
j_gene: TRBJ1-1
v_gene: TRBV4-1

CDR3nt: TGTGCCAGCAGTTTAAGGGCGTACAATGAGCAGTTCTTC
CDR3aa: CASSLRAYNEQFF
d_gene: .
j_gene: TRBJ2-1
v_gene: TRBV27

CDR3nt: TGTGCCTGTACAGCTCCCGGCTACGAGCAGTACTTC
CDR3aa: CACTAPGYEQYF
d_gene: .
j_gene: TRBJ2-7
v_gene: TRBV30

CDR3nt: TGTGCCTGGAGCTCTCAGGGAGGTCAGCCCCAGCATTTT
CDR3aa: CAWSSQGGQPQHF
d_gene: .
j_gene: TRBJ1-5
v_gene: TRBV30

CDR3nt: TGTGCCAGCAGTGAATGGGGTAGCAATCAGCCCCAGCATTTT
CDR3aa: CASSEWGSNQPQHF
d_gene: .
j_gene: TRBJ1-5
v_gene: TRBV25-1